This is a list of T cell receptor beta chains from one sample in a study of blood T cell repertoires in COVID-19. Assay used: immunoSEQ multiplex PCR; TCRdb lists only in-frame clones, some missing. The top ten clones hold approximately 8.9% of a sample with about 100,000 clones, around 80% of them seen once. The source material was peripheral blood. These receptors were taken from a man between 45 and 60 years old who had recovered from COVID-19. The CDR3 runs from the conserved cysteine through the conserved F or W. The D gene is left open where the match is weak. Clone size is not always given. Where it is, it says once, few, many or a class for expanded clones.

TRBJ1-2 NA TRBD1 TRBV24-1 CATSRTGVYGYTF TGTGCCACCTCGAGGACAGGAGTCTATGGCTACACCTTC
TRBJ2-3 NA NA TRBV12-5 CASALGHLRTDTQYF TGTGCTAGTGCCTTAGGACACCTACGCACAGATACGCAGTATTTT
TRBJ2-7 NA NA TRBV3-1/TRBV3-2 CASSQGGYEQYF TGTGCCAGCAGCCAGGGGGGCTACGAGCAGTACTTC
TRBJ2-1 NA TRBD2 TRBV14 CASSQGAGAYNEQFF TGTGCCAGCAGCCAAGGAGCGGGGGCCTACAATGAGCAGTTCTTC
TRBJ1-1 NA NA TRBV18 CASSRGGTQNTEAFF TGTGCCAGCTCGAGGGGGGGGACACAGAACACTGAAGCTTTCTTT
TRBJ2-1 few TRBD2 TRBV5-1 CASSLEAGGLDEQFF TGCGCCAGCAGCTTGGAAGCGGGGGGGCTGGATGAGCAGTTCTTC
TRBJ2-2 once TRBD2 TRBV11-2 CASSLLAGANTGELFF TGTGCCAGCAGCTTACTAGCGGGGGCGAACACCGGGGAGCTGTTTTTT
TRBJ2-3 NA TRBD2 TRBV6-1 CASSEAGRGTDTQYF TGTGCCAGCAGTGAAGCGGGGAGGGGCACAGATACGCAGTATTTT
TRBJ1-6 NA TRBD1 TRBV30 CAWSTLGGRSYNSPLHF TGTGCCTGGAGTACGTTAGGGGGCAGATCCTATAATTCACCCCTCCACTTT
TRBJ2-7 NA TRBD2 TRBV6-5 CASISGLAIDPYF TGTGCCAGCATATCAGGACTAGCAATCGATCCGTACTTC
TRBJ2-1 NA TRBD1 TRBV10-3 CAISEDSGTGIYNEQFF TGTGCCATCAGTGAGGATTCCGGGACAGGGATTTACAATGAGCAGTTCTTC
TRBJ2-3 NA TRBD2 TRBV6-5 CASSKTSGRSDTQYF TGTGCCAGCAGTAAAACTAGCGGGAGATCCGATACGCAGTATTTT
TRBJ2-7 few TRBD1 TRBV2 CASSWGQGSYEQYF TGTGCCAGCAGCTGGGGACAGGGATCCTACGAGCAGTACTTC
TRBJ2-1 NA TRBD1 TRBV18 CASSHLQGASYNEQFF TGTGCCAGCTCACACCTACAGGGGGCGTCGTACAATGAGCAGTTCTTC
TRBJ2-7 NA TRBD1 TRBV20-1 CSARDRDVQYF TGCAGTGCTCGGGACAGGGACGTACAGTACTTC
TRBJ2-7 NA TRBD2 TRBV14 CASSHSGGTQSSYEQYF TGTGCCAGCAGCCACTCGGGGGGGACCCAAAGCTCCTACGAGCAGTACTTC
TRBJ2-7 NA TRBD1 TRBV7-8 CASSSPGQGAREQYF TGTGCCAGCAGCTCCCCCGGACAGGGGGCGAGGGAGCAGTACTTC
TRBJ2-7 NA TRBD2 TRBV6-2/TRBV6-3 CASSTTLLAGGFYEQYF TGTGCCAGCAGTACTACCCTACTAGCGGGAGGATTCTACGAGCAGTACTTC
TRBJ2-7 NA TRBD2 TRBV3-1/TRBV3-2 CASSHRSSGIYEQYF TGTGCCAGCAGCCATCGGTCTAGCGGCATCTACGAGCAGTACTTC
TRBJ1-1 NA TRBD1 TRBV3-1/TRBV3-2 CASSFRTGPTEAFF TGTGCCAGCAGCTTTCGGACAGGGCCCACTGAAGCTTTCTTT
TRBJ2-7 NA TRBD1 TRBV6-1 CASSEVGTAVEDEQYF TGTGCCAGCAGTGAAGTAGGGACAGCAGTTGAGGACGAGCAGTACTTC
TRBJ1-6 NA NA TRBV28 CASSFRGSPLHF TGTGCCAGCAGTTTTCGGGGTTCACCCCTCCACTTT
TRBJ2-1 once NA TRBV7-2 CASSFRPRGRINEQFF TGTGCCAGCAGCTTCCGCCCTCGGGGGAGGATCAATGAGCAGTTCTTC
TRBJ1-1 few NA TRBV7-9 CASSPPTGGTEAFF TGTGCCAGCAGCCCTCCGACAGGCGGAACTGAAGCTTTCTTT
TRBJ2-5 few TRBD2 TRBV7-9 CASSLGAVGLAGGETQYF TGTGCCAGCAGCTTAGGGGCCGTGGGGCTAGCGGGAGGAGAGACCCAGTACTTC
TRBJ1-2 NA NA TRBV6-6 CASTVVNYGYTF TGTGCCAGCACGGTAGTTAACTATGGCTACACCTTC
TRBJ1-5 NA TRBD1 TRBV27 CASSLAGGLQPQHF TGTGCCAGCAGTTTGGCAGGGGGCCTTCAGCCCCAGCATTTT
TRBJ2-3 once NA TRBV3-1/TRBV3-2 CASRGRGKTDTQYF TGTGCCAGCAGGGGCCGGGGGAAGACAGATACGCAGTATTTT
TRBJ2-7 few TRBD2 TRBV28 CASSPINSGRFEQYF TGTGCCAGCAGTCCCATCAATAGCGGGAGGTTCGAGCAGTACTTC
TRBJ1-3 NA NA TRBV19 CASIAPGQTSGNTIYF TGTGCCAGTATCGCTCCGGGACAAACATCTGGAAACACCATATATTTT
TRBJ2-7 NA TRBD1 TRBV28 CASRKQGGYEQYF TGTGCCAGCAGAAAACAGGGGGGCTACGAGCAGTACTTC
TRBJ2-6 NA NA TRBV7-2 CASSFGGSGANVLTF TGTGCCAGCAGCTTTGGAGGATCTGGGGCCAACGTCCTGACTTTC
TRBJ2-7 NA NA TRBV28 CASAGGTAYEQYF TGTGCCAGCGCTGGAGGGACAGCCTACGAGCAGTACTTC
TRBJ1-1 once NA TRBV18 CASSPPQATEAFF TGTGCCAGCTCACCACCGCAAGCGACAGAGGCTTTCTTT
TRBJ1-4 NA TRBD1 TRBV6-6 CASSYKGAGNEKLFF TGTGCCAGCAGTTACAAGGGGGCAGGTAATGAAAAACTGTTTTTT
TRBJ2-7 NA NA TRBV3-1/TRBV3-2 CASSQEPRGEQYF TGTGCCAGCAGCCAAGAACCTCGGGGGGAGCAGTACTTC
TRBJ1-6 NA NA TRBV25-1 CASSENPTAGGSPLHF TGTGCCAGCAGTGAGAATCCGACCGCGGGGGGTTCACCCCTCCACTTT
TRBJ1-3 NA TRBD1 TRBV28 CASHPGQAGNTIYF TGTGCCAGTCATCCGGGACAGGCTGGAAACACCATATATTTT
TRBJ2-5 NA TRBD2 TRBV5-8 CASSLNSGVYQETQYF TGTGCCAGCAGCTTAAATAGCGGGGTATACCAAGAGACCCAGTACTTC
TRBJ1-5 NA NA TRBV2 CASSVSGIRQPQHF TGTGCCAGCTCTGTTTCAGGGATCCGTCAGCCCCAGCATTTT
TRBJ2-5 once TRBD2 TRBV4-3 CASSTGTSGQETQYF TGCGCCAGCAGCACCGGGACTAGCGGACAAGAGACCCAGTACTTC
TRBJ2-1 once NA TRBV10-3 CAISATPYNEQFF TGTGCCATCAGTGCGACTCCTTACAATGAGCAGTTCTTC
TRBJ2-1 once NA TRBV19 CASSHIPGRAGVF TGTGCCAGTAGCCATATCCCGGGACGAGCAGGGGTCTTC
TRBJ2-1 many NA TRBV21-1 CASSNSGRAYNEQFF TGTGCCAGCAGCAATAGCGGGAGGGCCTACAATGAGCAGTTCTTC
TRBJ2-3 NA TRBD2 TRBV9 CASSVGLAGDTQYF TGTGCCAGCAGCGTAGGACTAGCGGGAGATACGCAGTATTTT
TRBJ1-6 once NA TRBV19 CASSPQTGSPSSPLHF TGTGCCAGTAGTCCACAGACAGGAAGTCCTAGTTCACCCCTCCACTTT
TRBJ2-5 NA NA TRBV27 CASSFRYGEGETQYF TGTGCCAGCAGTTTTCGTTACGGGGAAGGAGAGACCCAGTACTTC
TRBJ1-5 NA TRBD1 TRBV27 CASTWDREYSNQPQHF TGTGCCAGCACGTGGGACAGGGAGTATAGCAATCAGCCCCAGCATTTT
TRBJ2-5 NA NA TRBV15 CATSRDYRQKETQYF TGTGCCACCAGCAGAGATTACAGGCAAAAAGAGACCCAGTACTTC
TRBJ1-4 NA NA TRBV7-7 CASSLTSGTNEKLFF TGTGCCAGCAGCTTAACTTCGGGGACTAATGAAAAACTGTTTTTT
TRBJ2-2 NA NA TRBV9 CASSPQTGATGELFF TGTGCCAGCAGCCCACAGACAGGAGCGACCGGGGAGCTGTTTTTT
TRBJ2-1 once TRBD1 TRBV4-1 CASSQDPGQGAGEQFF TGCGCCAGCAGCCAAGATCCGGGACAGGGGGCGGGTGAGCAGTTCTTC
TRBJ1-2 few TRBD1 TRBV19 CASSISFWTGATNYGYTF TGTGCCAGTAGTATAAGCTTTTGGACAGGGGCGACTAACTATGGCTACACCTTC
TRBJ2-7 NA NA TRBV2 CAIALQEHEQYF TGTGCCATCGCACTACAGGAACACGAGCAGTACTTC
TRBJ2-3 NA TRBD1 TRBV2 CASSELGWGQGTDTQYF TGTGCCAGCAGTGAATTGGGTTGGGGACAGGGGACAGATACGCAGTATTTT
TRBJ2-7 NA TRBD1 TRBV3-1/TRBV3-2 CASSKLRDRQYEQYF TGTGCCAGCAGCAAACTCCGGGACAGACAATACGAGCAGTACTTC
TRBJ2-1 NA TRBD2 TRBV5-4 CASSQTSGRSYNEQFF TGTGCCAGCAGCCAAACTAGCGGGAGGTCATACAATGAGCAGTTCTTC
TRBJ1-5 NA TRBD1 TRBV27 CASRDRGLEDNQPQHF TGTGCCAGCCGGGACAGGGGGTTGGAGGACAATCAGCCCCAGCATTTT
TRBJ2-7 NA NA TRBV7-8 CASSPSINEQYF TGTGCCAGCAGCCCCAGTATAAACGAGCAGTACTTC
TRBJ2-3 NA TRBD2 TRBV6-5 CASRFSGGTDTQYF TGTGCCAGCAGATTTAGCGGGGGCACAGATACGCAGTATTTT